This is a list of T cell receptor beta chains from one sample in a study of T cell responses to AZD1222 COVID-19 vaccine. Sequencing was performed with immunoSEQ multiplex PCR; in TCRdb, only in-frame clones are kept and a portion is missing. The sample shows under 150,000 clones, more than 85% of them seen only once. Sequenced material: peripheral blood, taken on day 0 of AZD1222 vaccination. The receptors were sampled from an adult in good health. Both conserved end residues are part of each CDR3. The order of the fields is CDR3 protein, V gene, J gene.

CASSHLAGGPDTQYF	TRBV4-2	TRBJ2-3
CASSIVHLGLAADTQYF	TRBV19	TRBJ2-3
CAWSQGARASGYTF	TRBV30	TRBJ1-2
CASSPPGWVLGNTIYF	TRBV3-1/TRBV3-2	TRBJ1-3
CASSSNSEKLFF	TRBV6-5	TRBJ1-4
CAAYRVGSVLTF	TRBV19	TRBJ2-6
CASSPDGQSYGYTF	TRBV7-9	TRBJ1-2
CASSYALSNTGELFF	TRBV6-2/TRBV6-3	TRBJ2-2
CASSPDTGELFF	TRBV27	TRBJ2-2
CATSRITQGTNEQYF	TRBV15	TRBJ2-7
CASSYRGVNQPQHF	TRBV6-5	TRBJ1-5
CASSPLRTSGLSEQYF	TRBV3-1/TRBV3-2	TRBJ2-7
CASSFLQGSSPLHF	TRBV27	TRBJ1-6
CASSGGPLLGYTF	TRBV9	TRBJ1-2
CASSLYGGEGNTIYF	TRBV5-1	TRBJ1-3
CASSLQGATSNQPQHF	TRBV19	TRBJ1-5
CASSPWTSGSSTDTQYF	TRBV11-2	TRBJ2-3
CASSEDGTSGWDTQYF	TRBV6-1	TRBJ2-3
CASSLLGTEAFF	TRBV28	TRBJ1-1
CASSLVAAIETQYF	TRBV13	TRBJ2-5
CASSSSGLTDTQYF	TRBV5-6	TRBJ2-3
CASSPRQGPYTQYF	TRBV28	TRBJ2-3
CASSQGGGLFQPQHF	TRBV6-6	TRBJ1-5
CAWSVRGYEQYF	TRBV30	TRBJ2-7
CSVQQGGYQPQHF	TRBV29-1	TRBJ1-5
CASSMVLPASYTEAFF	TRBV19	TRBJ1-1
CASSQAWGLANQETQYF	TRBV3-1/TRBV3-2	TRBJ2-5
CASSQAAFRLGDEQYF	TRBV3-1/TRBV3-2	TRBJ2-7
CASSVPTSGRGNEQFF	TRBV9	TRBJ2-1
CASSFSGNTIYF	TRBV7-2	TRBJ1-3
CASTRTSSYNEQFF	TRBV2	TRBJ2-1
CATSDPGTGRFGYTF	TRBV24-1	TRBJ1-2
CASSPGTGAYNEQFF	TRBV18	TRBJ2-1
CASTTWSSDTQYF	TRBV6-5	TRBJ2-3
CASRPTNMGLAGGETQYF	TRBV27	TRBJ2-5
CASSWEGDQPQHF	TRBV5-4	TRBJ1-5
CASSLEKAVEQYF	TRBV7-8	TRBJ2-7
CASSSRQGAGTDTQYF	TRBV27	TRBJ2-3
CASRDISGGEQYF	TRBV2	TRBJ2-7
CASSQEPPGQIDYEQYF	TRBV4-1	TRBJ2-7
CASSLGRRSYGYTF	TRBV13	TRBJ1-2
CASSRSGGSRGAAKNIQYF	TRBV7-9	TRBJ2-4
CASTGMGGYTF	TRBV25-1	TRBJ1-2
CASSMRGPKEAFF	TRBV19	TRBJ1-1
CASSEVPFIQPQHF	TRBV2	TRBJ1-5